This entry lists 5 T cell receptor beta chains sequenced from one sample in a study of blood T cell repertoires in COVID-19. Repertoires were generated with immunoSEQ multiplex PCR, while TCRdb's copy carries only in-frame clones and drops some. Of 85,000 to 100,000 clones listed, 60% to 85% were seen once; the top ten hold over 15%. The sample taken for sequencing was peripheral blood. The receptor set was obtained from a woman aged 80 or over with active or convalescent COVID-19.

This chain uses TRBV18 with TRBJ2-7; the match to TRBD2 covers 9 bases. The CDR3 has 16 amino acids. Trimming cost V 1 base and J 3 bases; bases outside gene matches: 7. Germline V gene sequence: CDR1 KGHSH, CDR2 LQKENI. The CDR3 region is CASSPRLSSGIYEQYF. DNA of the CDR3: TGTGCCAGCTCACCACGCCTGTCTAGCGGGATCTACGAGCAGTACTTC.

This clone was recorded once. At the DNA level, this CDR3 is encoded by other sequences in the same sample as well. The chain couples TRBV7-3 to TRBJ2-3; TRBD2 is a possible D gene (5 bases). This CDR3 has 14 amino acids. The ends were cut back, 2 bases at V and 0 bases at J, with 6 bases in the middle. Germline CDR1 SGHTA, CDR2 FQGTGA. The CDR3 region is CASSLAGSTDTQYF. In nucleotides, the CDR3 is TGTGCCAGCAGCTTAGCGGGTAGCACAGATACGCAGTATTTT.

The sample holds one count of this clone. This rearrangement joins TRBV19 to TRBJ2-5; 13 nucleotides agree with TRBD2. V lost 5 bases to trimming and J lost 1 base; unmatched junction nucleotides: 7. Germline-derived CDR1 and CDR2 are LNHDA and SQIVND (reference sequence). The CDR3 extends over 17 amino acids. CDR3 sequence (DNA): TGTGCCAGTAGTCGAATACGGACTAGCGGGGGCCAAGAGACCCAGTACTTC. Residues: CASSRIRTSGGQETQYF. Combining the CDR3 with reference TRBV19 and TRBJ2-5 gives the whole variable domain DGGITQSPKYLFRKEGQNVTLSCEQNLNHDAMYWYRQDPGQGLRLIYYSQIVNDFQKGDIAEGYSVSREKKESFPLTVTSAQKNPTAFYLCASSRIRTSGGQETQYFGPGTRLLVL.

The chain recombines TRBV6-5 with TRBJ1-2; TRBD1 is a possible D gene (5 bases). The germline gives CDR1 MNHEY, CDR2 SVGAGI. The CDR3 is made up of 15 amino acids. Trimming stripped 0 bases from V and 4 bases from J, with 12 bases between. In DNA form, the CDR3 reads TGTGCCAGCAGTTACTCGAGTACAGGATTCTATGGCTACACCTTC. It specifies CASSYSSTGFYGYTF.

This clone appeared a few times. Distinct nucleotide sequences in the sample also encode this CDR3. The chain uses TRBV5-1 and TRBJ1-2; perhaps TRBD1 as D (6 bases). Germline loops: CDR1 SGHRS, CDR2 YFSETQ. V was pared by 0 bases and J by 3 bases, with 6 bases between. This CDR3 has 13 amino acids. Here the CDR3 reads CASSLAGDYGYTF. CDR3 coding DNA: TGCGCCAGCAGCTTGGCAGGGGACTATGGCTACACCTTC.